The 3 T cell receptor beta chains below come from one sample, sequenced in a study of T-cell memory formation after mild COVID-19. TCRdb called the 5' RACE reads again in MiXCR, with one record for every CDR3 protein. The repertoire includes roughly 350,000 distinct CDR3 sequences, roughly 21% of them detected once, and under 15% sits in the top ten. Sequences were obtained from PBMCs or a T cell subset sorted from them (not recorded which). The receptors here all came from an adult woman who had mild COVID-19 (a few samples of this study predate the infection). Cell type and time point are not known.

This clonotype was counted many times. The V gene is TRBV20-1, the J gene TRBJ2-1; 10 nucleotides agree with TRBD2. The J segment lost 5 bases and the V segment lost 8 bases, leaving 9 bases of the junction unmatched. The CDR3 has 14 amino acids. Germline lookup yields CDR1 DFQATT and CDR2 SNEGSKA (reference sequence). CDR3 loop: CSPSNSGRDNEQFF. The CDR3 nucleotides are TGCAGTCCATCTAACAGCGGGAGGGACAATGAGCAGTTCTTC.

The chain couples TRBV12-3 or TRBV12-4 to TRBJ2-1; the D gene is possibly TRBD2 (6 bases). V was clipped by 3 bases and J by 6 bases, with 15 bases between them. CDR3 size: 15 residues. CDR3 loop: CASSFVTGEVNEQFF. The DNA for the CDR3 is TGTGCCAGCAGTTTCGTTACGGGGGAGGTCAATGAGCAGTTCTTC.

The chain joins TRBV24-1 to TRBJ1-2; D is perhaps TRBD1 (6 bases). Looked up from germline, CDR1 is KGHDR and CDR2 is SFDVKD. V lost 4 bases and J lost 4, with 15 bases in between. The CDR3 has 15 amino acids. In nucleotides, the CDR3 is TGTGCCACCAGTGAAACGATCACAGGGAGCTATGGCTACACCTTC. Its translation: CATSETITGSYGYTF.